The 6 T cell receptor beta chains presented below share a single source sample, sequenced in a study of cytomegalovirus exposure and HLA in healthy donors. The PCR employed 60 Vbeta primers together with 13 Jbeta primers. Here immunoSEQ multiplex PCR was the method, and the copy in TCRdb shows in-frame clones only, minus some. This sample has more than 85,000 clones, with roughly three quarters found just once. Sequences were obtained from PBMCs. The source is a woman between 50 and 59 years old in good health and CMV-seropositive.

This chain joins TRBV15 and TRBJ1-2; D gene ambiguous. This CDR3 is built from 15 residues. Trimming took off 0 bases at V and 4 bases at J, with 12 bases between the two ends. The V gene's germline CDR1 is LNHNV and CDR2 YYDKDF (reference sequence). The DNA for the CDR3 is TGTGCCACCAGCAGAGATCGGCAGGCCAGCTATGGCTACACCTTC. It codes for CATSRDRQASYGYTF.

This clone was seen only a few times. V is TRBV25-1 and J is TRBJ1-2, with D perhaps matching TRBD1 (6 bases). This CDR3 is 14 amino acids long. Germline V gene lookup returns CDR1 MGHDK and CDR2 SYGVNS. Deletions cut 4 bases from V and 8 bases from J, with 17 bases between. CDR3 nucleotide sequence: TGTGCCAGCAGTGTTACAGGGCGCATCAGGGGCTACACCTTC. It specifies CASSVTGRIRGYTF.

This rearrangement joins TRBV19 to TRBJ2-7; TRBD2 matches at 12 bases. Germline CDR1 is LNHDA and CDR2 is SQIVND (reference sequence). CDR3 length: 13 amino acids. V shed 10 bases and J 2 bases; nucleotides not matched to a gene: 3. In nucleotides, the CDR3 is TGTGCCACCGGACTAGCGGGAACCTACGAGCAGTACTTC. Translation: CATGLAGTYEQYF.

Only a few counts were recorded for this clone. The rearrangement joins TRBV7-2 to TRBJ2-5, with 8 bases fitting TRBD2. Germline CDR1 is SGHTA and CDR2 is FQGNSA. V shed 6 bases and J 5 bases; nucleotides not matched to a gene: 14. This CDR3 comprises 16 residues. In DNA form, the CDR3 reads TGTGCCAGCAGTCCAAATCACGGGGGGGCAGGGGAGACCCAGTACTTC. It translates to CASSPNHGGAGETQYF.

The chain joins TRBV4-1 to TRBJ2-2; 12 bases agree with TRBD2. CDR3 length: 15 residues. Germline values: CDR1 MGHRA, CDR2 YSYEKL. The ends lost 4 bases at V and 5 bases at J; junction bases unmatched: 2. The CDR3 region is CASSRGLAGTGELFF. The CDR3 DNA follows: TGCGCCAGCAGCCGAGGACTAGCGGGGACCGGGGAGCTGTTTTTT.

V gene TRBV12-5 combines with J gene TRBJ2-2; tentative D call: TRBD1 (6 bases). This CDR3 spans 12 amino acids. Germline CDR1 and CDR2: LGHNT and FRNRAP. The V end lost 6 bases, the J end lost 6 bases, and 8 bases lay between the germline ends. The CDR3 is CASGAGAGELFF. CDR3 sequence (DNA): TGTGCTAGTGGCGCAGGGGCCGGGGAGCTGTTTTTT.